The 30 T cell receptor beta chains below come from one sample, sequenced in a study of cytomegalovirus exposure and HLA in healthy donors. The PCR ran on 60 Vbeta and 13 Jbeta primers. Some clones are missing from TCRdb's copy, which holds only in-frame ones; the method was immunoSEQ multiplex PCR. Of around 40,000 clones listed, approximately 90% are singletons. Specimen: PBMCs. Receptors originate from a woman in her 40s in good health and CMV-seropositive.

This chain links TRBV7-3 with TRBJ1-2; the D is unclear. The CDR3 totals 13 residues. V was clipped by 4 bases and J by 8 bases, with 14 bases between them. Germline V gene lookup returns CDR1 SGHTA and CDR2 FQGTGA. The CDR3 region has the DNA TGTGCCAGCAGCTCCATAGGAGGAAACGGCTACACCTTC. Amino acids: CASSSIGGNGYTF.

The V and J genes are TRBV5-5 and TRBJ1-1; D may be TRBD1 (5 bases). The CDR3 runs to 14 residues. Germline V CDR1 and CDR2: SGHKS, YYEKEE (reference sequence). Trimming pared 7 bases from V and 0 bases from J, leaving 13 bases between. CDR3 residues: CASGIRGMNTEAFF. The CDR3 DNA sequence: TGTGCCAGCGGGATTAGGGGAATGAACACTGAAGCTTTCTTT.

CDR3 protein: CSVEFTTLVDTEAFF. The CDR3 bases are TGCAGCGTTGAATTTACCACACTAGTTGACACTGAAGCTTTCTTT. V gene TRBV29-1 combines with J gene TRBJ1-1; D call uncertain. The germline V gene has CDR1 SQVTM and CDR2 ANQGSEA. V was pared by 2 bases and J by 3 bases, with 16 bases between. The CDR3 spans 15 residues. The whole variable domain, filled in from reference TRBV29-1 and TRBJ1-1, reads SAVISQKPSRDICQRGTSLTIQCQVDSQVTMMFWYRQQPGQSLTLIATANQGSEATYESGFVIDKFPISRPNLTFSTLTVSNMSPEDSSIYLCSVEFTTLVDTEAFFGQGTRLTVV.

The chain couples TRBV15 to TRBJ1-2; TRBD1 matches at 8 bases. With 1 base clipped from V and 7 bases from J, the junction kept 11 bases outside the gene matches. The CDR3 contains 16 residues. In germline, CDR1 is LNHNV, CDR2 YYDKDF (reference sequence). The CDR3 loop reads CATSRVEAGGGSGYTF. CDR3 nucleotide sequence: TGTGCCACCAGCAGAGTCGAGGCAGGGGGCGGAAGTGGCTACACCTTC. The variable domain in full, with the rest retrieved from reference TRBV15 and TRBJ1-2, is DAMVIQNPRYQVTQFGKPVTLSCSQTLNHNVMYWYQQKSSQAPKLLFHYYDKDFNNEADTPDNFQSRRPNTSFCFLDIRSPGLGDTAMYLCATSRVEAGGGSGYTFGSGTRLTVV.

The chain recombines TRBV29-1 with TRBJ2-7; perhaps TRBD1 as D (6 bases). The V and J ends lost 6 bases and 1 base respectively, with 13 bases between them. The CDR3 runs 13 residues. Germline V gene data show CDR1 as SQVTM and CDR2 as ANQGSEA. CDR3 DNA: TGCAGCGTAGAGGGGGACGGTTCCTACGAGCAGTACTTC. Protein product: CSVEGDGSYEQYF.

V usage is TRBV6-1 and J usage is TRBJ2-1, with 8 bases lining up with TRBD2. In germline, CDR1 is MNHNS, CDR2 SASEGT. V was clipped by 3 bases and J by 4 bases; unmatched bases: 5. The CDR3 extends over 15 amino acids. Here the CDR3 reads CASSDRLAGYNEQFF. The CDR3, as DNA: TGTGCCAGCAGTGATAGGTTAGCGGGGTACAATGAGCAGTTCTTC.

This rearrangement joins TRBV14 to TRBJ1-1, with D possibly TRBD1 on 5 matching bases. Trimming took off 4 bases at V and 1 base at J, with 10 bases between the two ends. There are 14 residues in the CDR3. Germline V gives CDR1 SGHDN, CDR2 FVKESK. Here the CDR3 DNA reads TGTGCCAGCAGCCGGGACTCCCGGAACACTGAAGCTTTCTTT. As protein: CASSRDSRNTEAFF.

This chain uses TRBV27 with TRBJ2-6; D perhaps matches TRBD2 (6 bases). CDR3 size: 20 residues. Germline CDR1 reads MNHEY; CDR2 reads SMNVEV (reference sequence). The ends were cut back, 3 bases at V and 3 bases at J, with 24 bases in the middle. The CDR3 nucleotides are TGTGCCAGCAGTTTGGGTCTCGGCGGGAAGGCCGTCGGTGGGGCCAACGTCCTGACTTTC. Translation: CASSLGLGGKAVGGANVLTF.

V usage is TRBV7-9 and J usage is TRBJ2-2, with D possibly matching TRBD1 (6 bases). CDR1 and CDR2 (germline): SEHNR, FQNEAQ (reference sequence). This CDR3 contains 12 residues. V lost 11 bases, J lost 4 bases, and 11 bases lay in between. The CDR3 loop is CAGQGSTGELFF. The CDR3 DNA sequence: TGTGCCGGGCAGGGGAGCACCGGGGAGCTGTTTTTT.

The chain combines TRBV7-6 with TRBJ1-4; 9 bases fit TRBD1. Trimming took 4 bases from V and 7 from J; bases not matched to a gene: 7. Germline values: CDR1 SGHVS, CDR2 FNYEAQ. The CDR3 totals 15 residues. In nucleotides, the CDR3 is TGTGCCAGCAGCTCCTCGGGACAGGGTTTTGAAAAACTGTTTTTT. Amino acids: CASSSSGQGFEKLFF.

The chain employs TRBV7-3 and TRBJ2-7; TRBD1 aligns across 9 bases. CDR3 size: 15 residues. V shed 1 base and J 4 bases; nucleotides not matched to a gene: 5. CDR1 is SGHTA, CDR2 FQGTGA, per germline. The CDR3 protein is CASSLIGTGSYEQYF. The CDR3 bases are TGTGCCAGCAGCTTAATAGGGACAGGGTCTTACGAGCAGTACTTC. Full variable domain (rest looked up from reference TRBV7-3 and TRBJ2-7): GAGVSQTPSNKVTEKGKYVELRCDPISGHTALYWYRQSLGQGPEFLIYFQGTGAADDSGLPNDRFFAVRPEGSVSTLKIQRTERGDSAVYLCASSLIGTGSYEQYFGPGTRLTVT.

V and J are TRBV19 and TRBJ2-6; unclear D gene. This CDR3 has 13 amino acids. CDR1 and CDR2 (germline): LNHDA, SQIVND (reference sequence). V was pared by 6 bases and J by 4 bases, with 7 bases between. As DNA, the CDR3 is TGTGCCAGTAGGGCGGCGGGGGCCAACGTCCTGACTTTC. Translating gives CASRAAGANVLTF. Full variable domain (missing parts from reference TRBV19 and TRBJ2-6): DGGITQSPKYLFRKEGQNVTLSCEQNLNHDAMYWYRQDPGQGLRLIYYSQIVNDFQKGDIAEGYSVSREKKESFPLTVTSAQKNPTAFYLCASRAAGANVLTFGAGSRLTVL.

Written as DNA, the CDR3 is TGCGCCAGCAGCTTGGTCCCAGCGGGGGCCAATGAGCAGTTCTTC. This codes for CASSLVPAGANEQFF. This chain connects TRBV5-1 to TRBJ2-1, with 8 bases fitting TRBD2. The CDR3 length is 15 residues. Germline V CDR1 and CDR2: SGHRS, YFSETQ. V dropped 0 bases and J dropped 6; count of bases not matched to a gene: 5.

The chain recombines TRBV28 with TRBJ2-7, with D unclear. The CDR3 has 13 amino acids. Germline V gene lookup returns CDR1 MDHEN and CDR2 SYDVKM. V lost 3 bases, J lost 3 bases, and 9 bases lay in between. The CDR3 bases are TGTGCCAGCAGTTTTAGGCGGTACTACGAGCAGTACTTC. Residues: CASSFRRYYEQYF.

The chain employs TRBV11-2 and TRBJ1-2; possible D gene TRBD1, 6 bases. CDR1 and CDR2 from the germline V gene are SGHAT and FQNNGV. V was cut by 2 bases and J by 4 bases, with 14 bases left in between. The CDR3 sequence is 15 residues long. The CDR3 is CASSLQGHPVYGYTF. CDR3 DNA: TGTGCCAGCAGCTTACAGGGGCACCCGGTCTATGGCTACACCTTC.

Turning to this clone: Other nucleotide sequences from this sample produce the same CDR3. The chain joins TRBV7-2 to TRBJ2-7; D may be TRBD1 (5 bases). This CDR3 is 13 amino acids long. V was shortened by 3 bases and J by 3 bases, with 9 bases between the two germline ends. Germline V gene lookup returns CDR1 SGHTA and CDR2 FQGNSA. The CDR3 DNA is TGTGCCAGCAGCTTCCCCAGGGACTACGAGCAGTACTTC. It codes for CASSFPRDYEQYF.

This chain joins TRBV29-1 and TRBJ2-7; a weak D match, TRBD1 (5 bases). The germline V gene has CDR1 SQVTM and CDR2 ANQGSEA. V was trimmed by 4 bases and J by 2 bases, leaving 12 bases between them. CDR3 length: 13 residues. The DNA for the CDR3 is TGCAGCGTTGGGGGCGCCGCTCCCTACGAGCAGTACTTC. This translates into CSVGGAAPYEQYF.

The chain recombines TRBV5-1 with TRBJ2-7; the match to TRBD1 covers 8 bases. The V and J ends lost 3 bases and 3 bases, in that order; junction bases with no gene match: 11. This CDR3 has 16 residues. Germline V gives CDR1 SGHRS, CDR2 YFSETQ. The CDR3 sequence is CASSSGTGGTGYEQYF. DNA of the CDR3: TGCGCCAGCAGCTCAGGCACAGGGGGAACCGGCTACGAGCAGTACTTC.

The V call is TRBV5-4, the J call TRBJ1-5; a possible D gene is TRBD1 (5 bases). Germline assignment: CDR1 SGHNT and CDR2 YYREEE (reference sequence). Trimming cost V 10 bases and J 11 bases, with 22 bases left between them. This CDR3 contains 13 residues. As DNA, the CDR3 is TGTGCCCTCAGGGCTTGCCGGCTCCGAACCCAGCATTTT. Encoded protein: CALRACRLRTQHF.

The rearrangement uses TRBV5-1 and TRBJ2-3; no clear D gene. V lost 0 bases, J lost 4 bases, and 15 bases lay in between. This CDR3 has 16 residues. Germline assignment: CDR1 SGHRS and CDR2 YFSETQ. DNA of the CDR3: TGCGCCAGCAGCTTGGGGGCCTCCCTGTGGTCAGATACGCAGTATTTT. Protein sequence: CASSLGASLWSDTQYF.

V gene TRBV18 combines with J gene TRBJ2-1; 13 bases are shared with TRBD2. The germline gives CDR1 KGHSH, CDR2 LQKENI. The CDR3 runs 14 residues. J lost 5 bases, V lost 5 bases, and 0 bases had no gene match. This chain's CDR3 is CASSGTSGDNEQFF. CDR3 bases: TGTGCCAGCTCAGGGACTAGCGGGGACAATGAGCAGTTCTTC.

This clone was seen once. The rearrangement links TRBV25-1 to TRBJ2-5; D is possibly TRBD2 (7 bases). Germline CDR1 reads MGHDK; CDR2 reads SYGVNS. Trimming stripped 0 bases from V and 6 bases from J, with 14 bases between. The CDR3 has 15 residues. CDR3 nucleotide sequence: TGTGCCAGCAGTGAATATGGCGGGGGCGGGAAGACCCAGTACTTC. Protein: CASSEYGGGGKTQYF.

The chain carries TRBV7-3 and TRBJ2-1; the match to TRBD1 covers 8 bases. Germline values: CDR1 SGHTA, CDR2 FQGTGA. With V trimmed by 5 bases and J by 9 bases, 18 bases remained unmatched. The CDR3 sequence is 17 residues long. The CDR3 DNA follows: TGTGCCAGCAGCGACGGACAGGGACGACAATTTCAAAGTGAGCAGTTCTTC. As protein: CASSDGQGRQFQSEQFF. The whole variable domain, remainder taken from reference TRBV7-3 and TRBJ2-1, is GAGVSQTPSNKVTEKGKYVELRCDPISGHTALYWYRQSLGQGPEFLIYFQGTGAADDSGLPNDRFFAVRPEGSVSTLKIQRTERGDSAVYLCASSDGQGRQFQSEQFFGPGTRLTVL.

The chain is built from TRBV5-1 and TRBJ2-3, with 9 bases aligning to TRBD1. Trimming at V came to 0 bases and at J to 5 bases, leaving 4 bases not matched to a gene. Germline V gene data show CDR1 as SGHRS and CDR2 as YFSETQ. The CDR3 covers 15 residues. CDR3 sequence reads: CASSLANRGRDTQYF. The CDR3 DNA follows: TGCGCCAGCAGCTTGGCCAACAGGGGGCGAGATACGCAGTATTTT.

The chain links TRBV14 to TRBJ2-3, with a possible D match to TRBD1 (5 bases). V gave up 2 bases and J gave up 5 bases, with 14 bases separating them. The CDR3 runs 15 residues. Germline CDR1 and CDR2: SGHDN and FVKESK. The CDR3 loop reads CASSQLQEGRDTQYF. The CDR3 DNA reads TGTGCCAGCAGCCAACTACAGGAAGGACGAGATACGCAGTATTTT.

The CDR3 is CASQARGGINEQFF. The CDR3 region has the DNA TGTGCCAGTCAGGCCCGGGGAGGGATCAATGAGCAGTTCTTC. The gene calls are TRBV6-4 and TRBJ2-1; 7 nucleotides agree with TRBD2. The V gene's germline CDR1 is MRHNA and CDR2 SNTAGT. The CDR3 runs 14 residues. The ends lost 9 bases at V and 6 bases at J; junction bases unmatched: 11.

Only a few counts were recorded for this clone. Its ends do not fully match the called genes, so a read error is possible. The V gene is TRBV19, the J gene TRBJ2-7, with D perhaps matching TRBD2 (6 bases). The germline gives CDR1 LNHDA, CDR2 SQIVND (reference sequence). The CDR3 sequence is 10 residues long. The CDR3 loop reads CASRGRGSRF. Here the CDR3 DNA reads TGTGCCAGTAGAGGTCGGGGGTCACGCTTC.

The gene calls are TRBV5-1 and TRBJ1-6, with D perhaps matching TRBD1 (5 bases). V was pared by 4 bases and J by 10 bases, with 24 bases between. Germline V gene sequence: CDR1 SGHRS, CDR2 YFSETQ. The CDR3 extends over 17 amino acids. The CDR3 DNA follows: TGCGCCAGCAGCCCTACCCCGCGGGACCAGGGTAGATCACCCCTCCACTTT. This translates into CASSPTPRDQGRSPLHF.

The genes are TRBV6-6 and TRBJ1-5; D gene ambiguous. Trimming left V 4 bases short and J 10 bases short, with 11 bases between. CDR1 and CDR2 (germline): MNHNY, SVGAGI (reference sequence). This CDR3 is built from 12 residues. CDR3 DNA: TGTGCCAGCAGTTCCCAGGACTTTCCCCAGCATTTT. Protein sequence: CASSSQDFPQHF.

The chain couples TRBV19 to TRBJ2-3, with TRBD2 identical over 8 bases. The CDR3 runs to 16 residues. V dropped 3 bases and J dropped 3; count of bases not matched to a gene: 8. Germline assignment: CDR1 LNHDA and CDR2 SQIVND (reference sequence). CDR3 nucleotide sequence: TGTGCCAGTAGTATCGGGGCGGGAGGTGGGACAGATACGCAGTATTTT. Translated: CASSIGAGGGTDTQYF.